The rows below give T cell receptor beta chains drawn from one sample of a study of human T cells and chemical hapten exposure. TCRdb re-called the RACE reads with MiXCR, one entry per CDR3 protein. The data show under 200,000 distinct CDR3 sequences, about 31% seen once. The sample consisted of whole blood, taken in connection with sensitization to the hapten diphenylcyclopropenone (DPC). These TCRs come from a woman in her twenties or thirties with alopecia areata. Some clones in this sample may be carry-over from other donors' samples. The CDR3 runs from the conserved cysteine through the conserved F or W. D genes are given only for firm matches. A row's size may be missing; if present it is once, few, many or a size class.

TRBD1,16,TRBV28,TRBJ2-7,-,TGTGCCAGCAGTTTCCCGGTGGACAGGGGAGGCGACGAGCAGTACTTC,CASSFPVDRGGDEQYF
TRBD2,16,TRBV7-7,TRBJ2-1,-,TGTGCTAGCAGCTCAGGACTAGCGGGACCTACGGATGAGCAGTTCTTC,CASSSGLAGPTDEQFF
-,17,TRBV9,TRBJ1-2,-,TGTGCCAGCAGCGGACTTCATCAGGGGAGGCCCGACTATGGCTACACCTTC,CASSGLHQGRPDYGYTF
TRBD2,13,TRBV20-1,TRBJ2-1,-,TGCAGTGCTTTGACTAGCGGGGGGGGTGAGCAGTTCTTC,CSALTSGGGEQFF
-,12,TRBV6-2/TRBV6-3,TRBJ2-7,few,TGTGCCAGCAGTCCGCAGGGGTTAGAGCAGTACTTC,CASSPQGLEQYF
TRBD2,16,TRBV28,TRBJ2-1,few,TGTGCCAGCAGTTTTCTAGCGGGGGGTTCCTACAATGAGCAGTTCTTC,CASSFLAGGSYNEQFF
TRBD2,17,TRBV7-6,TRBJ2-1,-,TGTGCCAGCAGCTCCTGGACTAGCGGGGGGGCCTGGGATGAGCAGTTCTTC,CASSSWTSGGAWDEQFF
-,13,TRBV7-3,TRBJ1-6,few,TGTGCCAGCACCTCCGGGGGGGGTTCACCCCTCCACTTT,CASTSGGGSPLHF
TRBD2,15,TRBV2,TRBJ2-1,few,TGTGCCAGCACCTTTTTAGCGGGGGGGCATAATGAGCAGTTCTTC,CASTFLAGGHNEQFF
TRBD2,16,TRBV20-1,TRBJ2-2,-,TGCAGTGCTAGGGAGGCTAGCGGGGGTAACACCGGGGAGCTGTTTTTT,CSAREASGGNTGELFF
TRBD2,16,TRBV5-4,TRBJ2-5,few,TGTGCCAGCAGGGGCATGGGACTAGCGGGACAAGAGACCCAGTACTTC,CASRGMGLAGQETQYF
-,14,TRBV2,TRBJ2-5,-,TGTGCCAGCCGTCAATCTAGCGCCCAAGAGACCCAGTACTTC,CASRQSSAQETQYF
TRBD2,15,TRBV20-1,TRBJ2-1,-,TGCAGTGCCCCATCACCGGGGGGGGCCTACAATGAGCAGTTCTTC,CSAPSPGGAYNEQFF
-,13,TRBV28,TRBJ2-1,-,TGTGCCAGCAGTACAGGGTATCGGGGTAGTAAGTTCTTC,CASSTGYRGSKFF
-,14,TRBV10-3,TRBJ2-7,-,TGTGCCATCAGCCCTGACGGCAACTCCTACGAGCAGTACTTC,CAISPDGNSYEQYF
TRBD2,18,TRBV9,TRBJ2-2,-,TGTGCCAGCAGCCCATGGGGCGGGAGGGCCACGAACACCGGGGAGCTGTTTTTT,CASSPWGGRATNTGELFF
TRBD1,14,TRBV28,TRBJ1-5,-,TGTGCCAGCAGGGGACAGGGGAGCAATCAGCCCCAGCATTTT,CASRGQGSNQPQHF
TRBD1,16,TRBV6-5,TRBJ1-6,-,TGTGCCAGCAGTTCCGCGACAGGGGCGTATAATTCACCCCTCCACTTT,CASSSATGAYNSPLHF
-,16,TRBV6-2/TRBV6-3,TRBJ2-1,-,TGTGCCAGCAGTTACCGACAGCGGAGATCCTACAATGAGCAGTTCTTC,CASSYRQRRSYNEQFF
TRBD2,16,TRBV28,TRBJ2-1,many,TGTGCCAGCAGCCGGCCCCCCGGGAGCGGGAGGGATGAGCAGTTCTTC,CASSRPPGSGRDEQFF
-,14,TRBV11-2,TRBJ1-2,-,TGTGCCAGCAGCTTAGTCCGGACTCAAAGGGGCTACACCTTC,CASSLVRTQRGYTF
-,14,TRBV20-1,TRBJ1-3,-,TGCAGTGCTAGAAGTCAAGTCTCTGGAAACACCATATATTTT,CSARSQVSGNTIYF
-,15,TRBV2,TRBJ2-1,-,TGTGCCAGCAGTGTAGGAGGGGGCTGGAACGATGAGCAGTTCTTC,CASSVGGGWNDEQFF
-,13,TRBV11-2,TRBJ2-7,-,TGTGCCAGCAGCTTACTTCACCTTAACGAGCAGTACTTC,CASSLLHLNEQYF
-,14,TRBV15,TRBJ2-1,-,TGTGCCACCAGCAGAGATTTAGCCCCTGCTTGGCAGTTCTTC,CATSRDLAPAWQFF
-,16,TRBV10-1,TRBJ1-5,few,TGCGCCAGCAACTTCCCTGGAACAGGCGTCAATCAGCCCCAGCATTTT,CASNFPGTGVNQPQHF
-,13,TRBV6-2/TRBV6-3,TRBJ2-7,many,TGTGCCAGCAGTTACTCTGAGGTACACGAGCAGTACTTC,CASSYSEVHEQYF
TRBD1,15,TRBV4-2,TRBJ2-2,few,TGTGCCAGCAGCCAAGCGGGCCAGGGGGCCGGGGAGCTGTTTTTT,CASSQAGQGAGELFF
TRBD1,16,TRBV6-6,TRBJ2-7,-,TGTGCCAGCAGGACTACAGGGGGCTCTTCTCCCCACGAGCAGTACTTC,CASRTTGGSSPHEQYF
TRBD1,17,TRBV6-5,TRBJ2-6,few,TGTGCCAGCAGTTATTCCGGGACAGGGGACGGGGCCAACGTCCTGACTTTC,CASSYSGTGDGANVLTF
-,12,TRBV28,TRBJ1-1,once,TGTGCCAGCAGCTATTTGCCCGAGGAAGCTTTCTTT,CASSYLPEEAFF
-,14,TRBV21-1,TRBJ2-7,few,TGTGCCAGCAGCAAGAAGAGGGGATCTTACGAGCAGTACTTC,CASSKKRGSYEQYF
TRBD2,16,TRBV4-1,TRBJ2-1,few,TGCGCCAGCAGCCAAGAGGCGAGCGGGATTTACAATGAGCAGTTCTTC,CASSQEASGIYNEQFF
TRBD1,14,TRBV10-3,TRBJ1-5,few,TGTGCCATCAGTGGACAGGGGGGCAATCAGCCCCAGCATTTT,CAISGQGGNQPQHF
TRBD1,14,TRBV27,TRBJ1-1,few,TGTGCCAGCCGACTTTACAGGGGGCACACTGAAGCTTTCTTT,CASRLYRGHTEAFF
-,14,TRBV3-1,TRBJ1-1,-,TGTGCCAGCAGCCAAGGGGTCGGCGAGGATGAGGCTTTCTTT,CASSQGVGEDEAFF
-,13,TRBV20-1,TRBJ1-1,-,TGCAGTGCTAGAGAGACATTGAACACTGAAGCTTTCTTT,CSARETLNTEAFF
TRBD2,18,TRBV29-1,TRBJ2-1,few,TGCAGCGTTGAAGATGGGACTAGCGGGTCATACTCCTACAATGAGCAGTTCTTC,CSVEDGTSGSYSYNEQFF
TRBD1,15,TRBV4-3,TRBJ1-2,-,TGCGCCAGCAGCCAAGATGCAGGGGGCGGCTATGGCTACACCTTC,CASSQDAGGGYGYTF
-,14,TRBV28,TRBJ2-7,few,TGTGCCACCACACAGGGGGGGTCTATCTACGAGCAGTACTTC,CATTQGGSIYEQYF
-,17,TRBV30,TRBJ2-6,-,TGTGCCTGGAGTGCAGTAGGAAGTTCTTCTGGGGCCAACGTCCTGACTTTC,CAWSAVGSSSGANVLTF
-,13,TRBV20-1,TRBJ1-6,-,TGCAGTGCTAGAGAAGGATCTAATTCACCCCTCCACTTT,CSAREGSNSPLHF
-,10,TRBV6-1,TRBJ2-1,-,-,CASILGKQFF
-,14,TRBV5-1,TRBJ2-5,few,TGCGCCAGCAGCTTGGGCAGGGATGGAGAGACCCAGTACTTC,CASSLGRDGETQYF
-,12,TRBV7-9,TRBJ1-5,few,TGTGCCAGCAGCCGGGGCAGGGCGCCCCAGCATTTT,CASSRGRAPQHF
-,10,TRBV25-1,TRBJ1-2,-,TGTGCCAGCAGGGACTATGGCTACACCTTC,CASRDYGYTF
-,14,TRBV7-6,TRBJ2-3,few,TGTGCCAGCAGCTTAGGGGATGTGGCAGATACGCAGTATTTT,CASSLGDVADTQYF
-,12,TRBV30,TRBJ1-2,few,TGTGCCTGGACGGGAGTAATCGGTGGCTACACCTTC,CAWTGVIGGYTF
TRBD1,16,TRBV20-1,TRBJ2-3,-,TGCAGTGCTAGATCTGAGACAGGGAAGGCTACAGATACGCAGTATTTT,CSARSETGKATDTQYF
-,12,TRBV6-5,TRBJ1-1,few,TGTGCCAGCAGCCACGGAGGGACTCGGGCTTTCTTT,CASSHGGTRAFF
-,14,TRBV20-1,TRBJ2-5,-,TGCAGTGCTAGAGTCTGGGGGCAGGGGGAGACCCAGTACTTC,CSARVWGQGETQYF
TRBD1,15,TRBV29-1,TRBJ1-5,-,TGCAGCGTCGTTGACGGGACAGGGAGCAATCAGCCCCAGCATTTT,CSVVDGTGSNQPQHF
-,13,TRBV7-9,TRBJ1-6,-,TGTGCCAGCAGCTTAGCGGCCAATTCACCCCTCCACTTT,CASSLAANSPLHF